The T cell receptor beta chain described here comes from a study of cytomegalovirus exposure and HLA in healthy donors. As for the study in general: It was reported in a later analysis that the same platform had been used for the 120 or so validation repertoires as for the 550 to 700 first-cohort repertoires.

There are 15 residues in the CDR3. The data were produced by immunoSEQ multiplex PCR, yet TCRdb's version contains in-frame clones alone and is incomplete. Found here are some 250,000 clones, roughly 90% of them singletons; the top ten hold more than 0.35%. The sequenced sample was PBMCs. The clonotype originates from a young woman in good health and CMV-seronegative. This chain uses TRBV12-2 with TRBJ2-7; the tabulated D call, TRBD1, remains unverified against the DNA. TRBV12-2 is recorded as a pseudogene. The CDR3 DNA sequence: TGTGCAAGTCGCCTCTTAGGACAGTTAAACTACGAGCAGTACTTC. This codes for CASRLLGQLNYEQYF.